These 21 T cell receptor beta chains came from one sample sequenced in a study of cytomegalovirus exposure and HLA in healthy donors. A multiplex PCR was run with 60 Vbeta primers and 13 Jbeta primers. TCRdb's table, derived via immunoSEQ multiplex PCR, lists solely in-frame clones and lacks some. The repertoire includes about 87,000 clones, approximately 75% of them detected once, and roughly 3.8% sits in the top ten. Sequenced: PBMCs. The receptors were gathered from a woman aged 40 to 49 in good health and CMV-seronegative.

This clone was found once. The chain has TRBV5-1 and TRBJ2-1, with a possible D match to TRBD2 (6 bases). V was clipped by 3 bases and J by 5 bases, with 9 bases between them. The CDR3 totals 13 residues. In germline, CDR1 is SGHRS, CDR2 YFSETQ. The CDR3 loop is CASSSTSNNEQFF. The CDR3 region has the DNA TGCGCCAGCAGCTCGACTAGTAACAATGAGCAGTTCTTC.

The chain has TRBV7-3 and TRBJ1-1; unclear D gene. The V end lost 1 base, the J end lost 1 base, and 7 bases lay between the germline ends. The CDR3 spans 14 residues. Germline CDR1 SGHTA, CDR2 FQGTGA. DNA of the CDR3: TGTGCCAGCAGCTTAAGAGGGAAGAACACTGAAGCTTTCTTT. Amino acids: CASSLRGKNTEAFF.

V gene TRBV6-6 combines with J gene TRBJ2-2, with D tentatively TRBD2 (7 bases). Deletions cut 6 bases from V and 2 bases from J, with 13 bases between. This CDR3 has 15 amino acids. Germline V gives CDR1 MNHNY, CDR2 SVGAGI (reference sequence). The CDR3 sequence: CASRRGGDNTGELFF. The CDR3 coding sequence is TGTGCCAGCAGGAGGGGGGGGGATAACACCGGGGAGCTGTTTTTT.

V usage is TRBV10-3 and J usage is TRBJ1-3, with D unresolved. This CDR3 has 12 amino acids. Germline V gives CDR1 ENHRY, CDR2 SYGVKD. Deletions cut 5 bases from V and 8 bases from J, with 10 bases between. CDR3 nucleotide sequence: TGTGCCATCAGTCGAGCTGGTGACACCATATATTTT. It is translated as CAISRAGDTIYF.

The chain has TRBV5-4 and TRBJ2-1, with 9 bases lining up with TRBD2. Looked up from germline, CDR1 is SGHNT and CDR2 is YYREEE (reference sequence). CDR3 length: 14 amino acids. Trimming cost V 0 bases and J 6 bases; bases outside gene matches: 1. The CDR3 protein is CASSLVSGGNEQFF. The CDR3, as DNA: TGTGCCAGCAGCTTGGTTAGCGGGGGCAATGAGCAGTTCTTC.

This clone turned up a few times. This chain joins TRBV18 and TRBJ2-5; 8 bases fit TRBD1. CDR1 KGHSH and CDR2 LQKENI come from the germline V gene. The CDR3 is 14 residues long. With 3 bases clipped from V and 5 bases from J, the junction kept 5 bases outside the gene matches. CDR3 sequence: CASSPRRQGETQYF. The CDR3 DNA is TGTGCCAGCTCACCGCGACGACAGGGGGAGACCCAGTACTTC.

The chain has TRBV29-1 and TRBJ1-1, with a tentative D call TRBD1 (5 bases). The CDR3 is made up of 14 amino acids. Between the trimmed V and J ends, which lost 0 bases and 4 bases, there was a span of 12 bases. Germline V lookup: CDR1 SQVTM, CDR2 ANQGSEA. The CDR3 sequence is CSVEDLGGVTEAFF. The CDR3 bases are TGCAGCGTTGAAGATCTGGGAGGGGTCACTGAAGCTTTCTTT.

The chain uses TRBV4-1 and TRBJ2-3, with 7 nucleotides matching TRBD1. CDR1 and CDR2 (germline): MGHRA, YSYEKL. This CDR3 has 16 residues. V trimming: 4 bases; J trimming: 4 bases; junction bases outside the gene matches: 11. CDR3: CASSPKTGIRADTQYF. The DNA of the CDR3 is TGCGCCAGCAGCCCAAAGACAGGGATTAGGGCAGATACGCAGTATTTT.

The chain uses TRBV28 and TRBJ2-5; 12 bases are shared with TRBD1. Per germline, CDR1 MDHEN and CDR2 SYDVKM. The V segment lost 4 bases and the J segment 0 bases; nucleotides outside the gene matches: 3. This CDR3 is 16 amino acids long. The CDR3 reads CASSSRDRGHQETQYF. The DNA for the CDR3 is TGTGCCAGCAGTTCGAGGGACAGGGGGCACCAAGAGACCCAGTACTTC.

The CDR3 bases are TGTGCCAGCAGTTGGAGACAGGGCGGCACCGGGGAGCTGTTTTTT. This codes for CASSWRQGGTGELFF. The V and J genes are TRBV6-5 and TRBJ2-2; 7 nucleotides align to TRBD1. In germline, CDR1 is MNHEY, CDR2 SVGAGI. This CDR3 region has 15 residues. V shed 4 bases and J 4 bases; nucleotides not matched to a gene: 6.

The gene calls are TRBV4-2 and TRBJ2-3; 9 nucleotides line up with TRBD2. Germline V CDR1 and CDR2: LGHNA, YNFKEQ. V trimming: 5 bases; J trimming: 2 bases; junction bases outside the gene matches: 8. CDR3 size: 16 residues. The CDR3 DNA is TGTGCCAGCAGCACGCGCGGGGGGGGATACACAGATACGCAGTATTTT. Protein product: CASSTRGGGYTDTQYF.

This clone was recorded once. The chain employs TRBV5-4 and TRBJ2-1; unclear D gene. CDR3 length: 11 residues. Deletions cut 4 bases from V and 8 bases from J, with 7 bases between. Per the germline V gene, CDR1 is SGHNT and CDR2 is YYREEE (reference sequence). CDR3 sequence (DNA): TGTGCCAGCAGCCTATACGATGAGCAGTTCTTC. Translation: CASSLYDEQFF.

The rearrangement joins TRBV5-4 to TRBJ1-1; 8 nucleotides line up with TRBD1. Per germline, CDR1 SGHNT and CDR2 YYREEE (reference sequence). V was clipped by 5 bases and J by 0 bases; unmatched bases: 15. This CDR3 is built from 18 residues. In DNA form, the CDR3 reads TGTGCCAGCAGTTCAACTCGGACAGGGCTTGATATGAACACTGAAGCTTTCTTT. This translates into CASSSTRTGLDMNTEAFF.

This chain uses TRBV4-2 with TRBJ1-1, with 9 nucleotides matching TRBD1. From germline, CDR1 is LGHNA and CDR2 YNFKEQ. Unmatched junction bases numbered 13, after V lost 1 base and J lost 7 bases. This CDR3 is built from 17 residues. The CDR3 DNA is TGTGCCAGCAGCCAAGTCGAGTGGGCCGACAGGGGGAGTGAAGCTTTCTTT. Amino acids: CASSQVEWADRGSEAFF.

The V call is TRBV7-5, the J call TRBJ2-7; the table assigns TRBD2, which was not confirmed against the DNA. TRBV7-5 is flagged as a pseudogene. The length of the CDR3 is 16 residues. CDR3 DNA sequence: TGTGTCAGAAGCTTATTCGGTGGAAGGAGGATCTACGAGCAGTACTTC. It codes for CVRSLFGGRRIYEQYF.

The chain employs TRBV10-2 and TRBJ2-7; D is perhaps TRBD1 (6 bases). Between the trimmed V and J ends, which lost 2 bases and 6 bases, there was a span of 8 bases. The CDR3 is made up of 12 amino acids. CDR1 is WSHSY and CDR2 is SAAADI in the germline V gene. The CDR3 here is CASSEAQGEQYF. The CDR3 coding sequence is TGCGCCAGCAGTGAGGCACAGGGCGAGCAGTACTTC.

V gene TRBV18 combines with J gene TRBJ1-5, with D tentatively TRBD1 (6 bases). The CDR3 sequence is 17 residues long. CDR1 and CDR2 (germline): KGHSH, LQKENI. With 5 bases removed from V and 1 base from J, the gap between germline ends came to 18 bases. CDR3 amino acids: CASSILEQGRSNQPQHF. CDR3 bases: TGTGCCAGCTCAATATTAGAACAGGGAAGGAGCAATCAGCCCCAGCATTTT.

This chain connects TRBV7-9 to TRBJ1-6; D is uncertain. CDR1 and CDR2 from the germline V gene are SEHNR and FQNEAQ (reference sequence). The CDR3 has 12 residues. The V gene lost 5 bases and the J gene lost 9 bases, with 8 bases spanning the gap. CDR3 nucleotide sequence: TGTGCCAGCAGCATTGGGAGTTCACCCCTCCACTTT. It is translated as CASSIGSSPLHF.

V usage is TRBV6-4 and J usage is TRBJ1-2; D is possibly TRBD1 (5 bases). The V gene's germline CDR1 is MRHNA and CDR2 SNTAGT. The V end lost 0 bases, the J end lost 4 bases, and 21 bases lay between the germline ends. The CDR3 has 18 residues. The CDR3 sequence is CASSDSLFGLGGGYGYTF. CDR3 coding DNA: TGTGCCAGCAGTGACTCATTGTTTGGGTTGGGGGGTGGCTATGGCTACACCTTC.

This chain uses TRBV28 with TRBJ2-2, with D possibly being TRBD2 (7 bases). The CDR3 consists of 15 residues. Trimming shortened V by 11 bases and J by 5 bases, and 21 bases separated the two germline ends. Germline V gene data show CDR1 as MDHEN and CDR2 as SYDVKM. The CDR3 spells CAGRRGGGQTGELFF. CDR3 nucleotide sequence: TGTGCCGGGAGGCGAGGGGGGGGCCAGACCGGGGAGCTGTTTTTT.

The rearrangement links TRBV5-1 to TRBJ1-1; 10 bases map to TRBD1. Looked up from germline, CDR1 is SGHRS and CDR2 is YFSETQ. The CDR3 is 14 residues long. Trimming removed 0 bases from V and 7 bases from J; junction bases left unmatched: 3. CDR3 region: CASSLGTGGSEAFF. In nucleotides, the CDR3 is TGCGCCAGCAGCTTGGGGACAGGGGGGAGTGAAGCTTTCTTT.